This entry concerns a single TCR beta chain. TCRdb re-called the 5' RACE reads; every CDR3 protein appears as one record, without DNA. In all, the sample yields some 330,000 distinct CDR3 sequences. This entry is derived from a study of monozygotic twins with inflammatory bowel disease. This CDR3 comprises 12 residues. This chain connects TRBV12-3 or TRBV12-4 to TRBJ2-7; the D gene TCRdb calls, TRBD2, cannot be checked with no DNA. The sequenced sample was blood. The source is a human donor with ulcerative colitis or Crohn's disease, or a healthy co-twin of an affected twin (not recorded which). CDR3 loop: CASRTSSGRQYF.